Listed below are T cell receptor beta chains from one sample, sequenced in a study of blood T cell repertoires in COVID-19. Sequencing was performed with immunoSEQ multiplex PCR; in TCRdb, only in-frame clones are kept and a portion is missing. The profile shows approximately 190,000 clones, roughly 84% of them singletons. Sample: peripheral blood. The receptors shown here come from a human donor in a cohort sampled during active COVID-19. CDR3s include the opening cysteine and the closing phenylalanine or tryptophan. D genes are given only for firm matches. Where a row states a size, it is once, few, many or the class of an expanded clone; other rows omit it.

clone_size j_call d_call v_call cdr3_nt cdr3_aa
- TRBJ2-7 TRBD2 TRBV6-5 TGTGCCAGCAGAGCTAGCGGGAGGGCCTCCGAGCAGTACTTC CASRASGRASEQYF
- TRBJ2-1 - TRBV29-1 TGCAGCGTTGTCGTTCAGAACAATGAGCAGTTCTTC CSVVVQNNEQFF
- TRBJ1-5 - TRBV7-8 TGTGCCAGCAGCTTTCGGGGGGATCAGCCCCAGCATTTT CASSFRGDQPQHF
- TRBJ1-1 - TRBV7-9 TGTGCCAGCAGCTTCCCCCAACAGGGGAACACTGAAGCTTTCTTT CASSFPQQGNTEAFF
- TRBJ1-5 TRBD1 TRBV10-3 TGTGCCATCAGTGAGTCGACAGGGAATCAGCCCCAGCATTTT CAISESTGNQPQHF
once TRBJ2-1 - TRBV3-1/TRBV3-2 TGTGCCAGCAGCCATCCGGGACTGGGGGTCGATGAGCAGTTCTTC CASSHPGLGVDEQFF
once TRBJ2-1 TRBD1 TRBV13 TGTGCCAGCAGCATCCGACAGGGACGCTACAATGAGCAGTTCTTC CASSIRQGRYNEQFF
- TRBJ1-3 - TRBV7-6 TGTGCCAGCAGCTTAGATCCCCCCGGACAACTCGCTGGAAACACCATATATTTT CASSLDPPGQLAGNTIYF
- TRBJ2-1 - TRBV24-1 TGTGCCACCAGTGAGAGCCTAGGGGCTTCGGAGCAGTTCTTC CATSESLGASEQFF
- TRBJ2-2 - TRBV5-1 TGCGCCAGCAGCTTGTTCAACCTAAACACCGGGGAGCTGTTTTTT CASSLFNLNTGELFF
- TRBJ2-1 - TRBV28 TGTGCCAGCAATTCCGGGGACAATGAGCAGTTCTTC CASNSGDNEQFF
- TRBJ2-2 - TRBV2 TGTGCCAGTACCTATAACACCGGGGAGCTGTTTTTT CASTYNTGELFF
- TRBJ1-4 - TRBV14 TGTGCCAGCAGCCAGGGAGAAAGGGAAAAACTGTTTTTT CASSQGEREKLFF
- TRBJ2-5 - TRBV19 TGTGCCAGTAGCACCCCGGGTTCACAAGAGACCCAGTACTTC CASSTPGSQETQYF
- TRBJ1-1 - TRBV5-1 TGCGCCAGCAGCTTGGGGACCGGGGCTGAAGCTTTCTTT CASSLGTGAEAFF
once TRBJ2-5 TRBD1 TRBV5-8 TGTGCCAGCAGCGGGGACAGTCGTTACGAGACCCAGTACTTC CASSGDSRYETQYF
- TRBJ1-1 - TRBV6-5 TGTGCCAGCAGGCTAGACCTCATCGGAACTGAAGCTTTCTTT CASRLDLIGTEAFF
- TRBJ1-1 - TRBV19 TGTGCCAGTAAAAATCGACAGGCTGGGTTGTGGACTGAAGCTTTCTTT CASKNRQAGLWTEAFF
- TRBJ2-3 TRBD2 TRBV5-1 TGCGCCAGCAGCTTGGTGTCTAGCGGAACAGATACGCAGTATTTT CASSLVSSGTDTQYF
- TRBJ1-3 - TRBV2 TGTGCCAGCAGTGAAAGCCGGGGGGCCTTTGGAAACACCATATATTTT CASSESRGAFGNTIYF
- TRBJ1-3 - TRBV6-1 TGTGCCAGCAGTGAAACCGGGAATCCTGGAAACACCATATATTTT CASSETGNPGNTIYF
- TRBJ2-1 - TRBV19 TGTGCCAGTAGTATATGGCGGAATGAGCAGTTCTTC CASSIWRNEQFF
- TRBJ1-5 - TRBV5-8 TGTGCCAGCAGCTTGGGAGGGCTTCAGCCCCAGCATTTT CASSLGGLQPQHF
few TRBJ2-5 - TRBV28 TGTGCCAGCAGCCCCTTGACAGGGGAGGGAGAGACCCAGTACTTC CASSPLTGEGETQYF
many TRBJ1-4 TRBD1 TRBV7-8 TGTGCCAGCAGCGTAAGGCCAGACAGGGTACTAAATGAAAAACTGTTTTTT CASSVRPDRVLNEKLFF
- TRBJ1-1 - TRBV6-5 TGTGCCAGCCTGACGGGGAACACTGAAGCTTTCTTT CASLTGNTEAFF
once TRBJ2-1 - TRBV6-6 TGTGCCAGCAGTTACCCCAAGGGGGAGCAGTTCTTC CASSYPKGEQFF
- TRBJ2-5 TRBD2 TRBV5-1 TGCGCCAGCAGCCAGGGAGGGGAGACCCAGTACTTC CASSQGGETQYF
- TRBJ2-1 TRBD2 TRBV5-1 TGCGCCAGCAGCCCCAACGTCGGCGGGAGCGTAGATGAGCAGTTCTTC CASSPNVGGSVDEQFF
- TRBJ1-1 TRBD1 TRBV27 TGTGCCAGCAGTTTATCGACAGGGGTGACCACTGAAGCTTTCTTT CASSLSTGVTTEAFF
- TRBJ1-1 TRBD1 TRBV5-1 TGCGCCAGCAGCCTCAGGACAGGGCAAGGGAACACTGAAGCTTTCTTT CASSLRTGQGNTEAFF